Listed here are 30 T cell receptor beta chains from one sample, sequenced in a study of cytomegalovirus exposure and HLA in healthy donors. The PCR contained 60 Vbeta and 13 Jbeta primers. Using immunoSEQ multiplex PCR, the repertoire was profiled, and TCRdb retains in-frame clones only, with some absent. The sample includes about 130,000 clones, 80% to 90% of them seen just once. The sample taken for sequencing was PBMCs. The receptors were sampled from a woman aged 40 to 55 in good health and CMV-seropositive.

The chain couples TRBV9 to TRBJ1-1; TRBD1 agrees at 7 bases. This CDR3 comprises 15 residues. The germline V gene encodes CDR1 SGDLS and CDR2 YYNGEE. V shed 5 bases and J 5 bases; nucleotides not matched to a gene: 12. CDR3 in amino acids: CASRRTGTEATEAFF. CDR3 bases: TGTGCCAGCAGACGAACCGGGACAGAGGCAACTGAAGCTTTCTTT.

This clone was counted only a few times. This sequence joins TRBV4-1 and TRBJ2-2; D not resolved. This CDR3 is 12 amino acids long. The germline V and J ends were trimmed by 4 bases and 3 bases, with 3 bases remaining between them. CDR1 MGHRA and CDR2 YSYEKL come from the germline V gene. The CDR3 DNA follows: TGCGCCAGCAGCCCGGACACCGGGGAGCTGTTTTTT. Protein: CASSPDTGELFF.

The rearrangement uses TRBV30 and TRBJ1-5, with no clear D. Trimming cost V 4 bases and J 6 bases, with 13 bases left between them. The CDR3 consists of 13 residues. Looked up from germline, CDR1 is GTSNPN and CDR2 is SVGIG (reference sequence). The CDR3 spells CAWTLGSGQPQHF. The CDR3 DNA reads as TGTGCCTGGACCCTCGGGAGTGGTCAGCCCCAGCATTTT.

CDR3 residues: CASSSTDGVTDTQYF. The DNA of the CDR3 is TGTGCCAGCAGCTCCACTGACGGAGTCACAGATACGCAGTATTTT. The chain uses TRBV2 and TRBJ2-3; D call uncertain. Germline CDR1 is SNHLY and CDR2 is FYNNEI. The CDR3 spans 15 residues. Trimming took 6 bases from V and 2 from J, leaving 15 bases between them.

The chain employs TRBV7-9 and TRBJ2-5, with 14 bases lining up with TRBD2. The CDR3 runs 17 residues. Trimming at V came to 4 bases and at J to 2 bases, leaving 6 bases not matched to a gene. Per germline, CDR1 SEHNR and CDR2 FQNEAQ (reference sequence). The CDR3 nucleotides read TGTGCCAGCAGCTCCGGACTAGCGGGAGGAGCACAAGAGACCCAGTACTTC. Protein product: CASSSGLAGGAQETQYF.

The CDR3 spells CATSRIQGAQHF. The CDR3, as DNA: TGTGCCACCAGTAGGATCCAGGGGGCCCAGCATTTT. This chain links TRBV15 with TRBJ1-5; 7 positions agree with TRBD1. Germline V gene lookup returns CDR1 LNHNV and CDR2 YYDKDF (reference sequence). The CDR3 consists of 12 residues. V was clipped by 6 bases and J by 11 bases; unmatched bases: 7.

The chain combines TRBV19 with TRBJ2-3; 12 bases are shared with TRBD2. This CDR3 comprises 16 residues. The germline gives CDR1 LNHDA, CDR2 SQIVND (reference sequence). J was trimmed by 3 bases and V by 7 bases; bases with no gene match: 8. CDR3 nucleotide sequence: TGTGCCAGTACTAGCGGGGGGGCCCTTGGGACAGATACGCAGTATTTT. Its translation: CASTSGGALGTDTQYF.

This chain connects TRBV15 to TRBJ1-3, with D tentatively TRBD1 (5 bases). Germline V gene data show CDR1 as LNHNV and CDR2 as YYDKDF (reference sequence). The CDR3 loop spans 18 amino acids. Trimming removed 0 bases from V and 0 bases from J, with 15 bases in between. This chain's CDR3 is CATSREGTISHSGNTIYF. The CDR3 DNA is TGTGCCACCAGCAGAGAGGGGACTATATCACACTCTGGAAACACCATATATTTT.

In its sample, this clone was seen a few times. This chain joins TRBV5-1 and TRBJ2-1; D remains ambiguous. The V end lost 0 bases, the J end lost 4 bases, and 5 bases lay between the germline ends. Germline V lookup: CDR1 SGHRS, CDR2 YFSETQ. The CDR3 totals 13 residues. CDR3 DNA: TGCGCCAGCAGCTTGGGGGCATACAATGAGCAGTTCTTC. Translation gives CASSLGAYNEQFF.

The rearrangement joins TRBV5-1 to TRBJ2-7; D unresolved. Germline-derived CDR1 and CDR2 are SGHRS and YFSETQ. The CDR3 has 15 amino acids. V was cut by 0 bases and J by 0 bases, with 10 bases left in between. This CDR3 reads CASSLVGLSSYEQYF. CDR3 bases: TGCGCCAGCAGCTTGGTGGGCCTTAGCTCCTACGAGCAGTACTTC.

This clone turned up a few times. V gene TRBV19 combines with J gene TRBJ2-7; TRBD2 aligns across 7 bases. The J segment lost 5 bases and the V segment lost 3 bases, leaving 4 bases of the junction unmatched. This CDR3 has 13 residues. CDR1 is LNHDA, CDR2 SQIVND, per germline (reference sequence). CDR3 sequence: CASSIGRGNEQYF. The DNA of the CDR3 is TGTGCCAGTAGTATCGGGCGGGGGAACGAGCAGTACTTC.

A single count supports this clone. The chain joins TRBV29-1 to TRBJ1-1, with 7 bases aligning to TRBD1. Germline V lookup: CDR1 SQVTM, CDR2 ANQGSEA. This CDR3 is built from 12 residues. Trimming removed 1 base from V and 8 bases from J; junction bases left unmatched: 4. The CDR3 here is CSVEVRGTEAFF. In nucleotides, the CDR3 is TGCAGCGTTGAAGTCAGGGGGACGGAAGCTTTCTTT.

The chain is built from TRBV6-5 and TRBJ1-4; a possible D gene is TRBD1 (5 bases). Germline V gene data show CDR1 as MNHEY and CDR2 as SVGAGI. The V gene lost 6 bases and the J gene lost 4 bases, with 15 bases spanning the gap. CDR3 length: 15 amino acids. The CDR3 protein is CASSSGLGVNEKLFF. The DNA for the CDR3 is TGTGCCAGCAGCTCAGGGCTTGGGGTTAATGAAAAACTGTTTTTT.

This sequence joins TRBV5-1 and TRBJ2-1, with 10 bases aligning to TRBD1. The germline V gene encodes CDR1 SGHRS and CDR2 YFSETQ. This CDR3 spans 15 amino acids. The V gene end was trimmed by 2 bases and the J gene end by 9 bases; junction bases not matched to a gene: 8. This chain's CDR3 is CASSLLGTGEGEQFF. The CDR3, as DNA: TGCGCCAGCAGCTTATTAGGGACAGGGGAGGGTGAGCAGTTCTTC.

V gene TRBV2 combines with J gene TRBJ2-1; D not certain. V lost 8 bases to trimming and J lost 6 bases, with 8 bases between them. This CDR3 has 11 amino acids. Germline V CDR1 and CDR2: SNHLY, FYNNEI. The CDR3, as DNA: TGTGCCAGCGTGCTGGCCAATGAGCAGTTCTTC. This gives the protein CASVLANEQFF. The full variable domain, completed using reference TRBV2 and TRBJ2-1, is EPEVTQTPSHQVTQMGQEVILRCVPISNHLYFYWYRQILGQKVEFLVSFYNNEISEKSEIFDDQFSVERPDGSNFTLKIRSTKLEDSAMYFCASVLANEQFFGPGTRLTVL.

This chain links TRBV19 with TRBJ1-5, with D perhaps TRBD1 (5 bases). The germline gives CDR1 LNHDA, CDR2 SQIVND (reference sequence). V lost 1 base and J lost 6, with 16 bases in between. The CDR3 has 16 amino acids. DNA of the CDR3: TGTGCCAGTAGTATAGTCGGGGGATTAGGAACTCAGCCCCAGCATTTT. Translation: CASSIVGGLGTQPQHF.

The chain joins TRBV9 to TRBJ1-3, with 7 positions matching TRBD1. This CDR3 comprises 15 residues. Trimming removed 1 base from V and 4 bases from J; junction bases left unmatched: 5. Germline values: CDR1 SGDLS, CDR2 YYNGEE. The chain's CDR3 is CASSVSTGNGNTIYF. CDR3 DNA: TGTGCCAGCAGCGTATCGACAGGGAACGGAAACACCATATATTTT.

V usage is TRBV7-3 and J usage is TRBJ2-1; the match to TRBD2 covers 7 bases. V shed 3 bases and J 4 bases; nucleotides not matched to a gene: 3. This CDR3 is built from 14 residues. Germline V gene lookup returns CDR1 SGHTA and CDR2 FQGTGA. The CDR3 DNA sequence: TGTGCCAGCAGCTTGGGGGGGGGTTACAATGAGCAGTTCTTC. Its translation is CASSLGGGYNEQFF.

This chain connects TRBV2 to TRBJ1-2, with TRBD1 identical over 7 bases. Losses at the gene ends were 5 bases for V and 4 bases for J; bases not matched to a gene: 4. Germline CDR1 SNHLY, CDR2 FYNNEI. The CDR3 length is 13 residues. CDR3 bases: TGTGCCAGCAGTCAGGGGACAGTCTATGGCTACACCTTC. This codes for CASSQGTVYGYTF.

The V call is TRBV5-1, the J call TRBJ1-5, with 9 bases lining up with TRBD1. The CDR3 is made up of 15 amino acids. Germline-derived CDR1 and CDR2 are SGHRS and YFSETQ. The V gene end was trimmed by 4 bases and the J gene end by 1 base; junction bases not matched to a gene: 3. This chain's CDR3 is CASSRTGESNQPQHF. The CDR3 coding sequence is TGCGCCAGCAGCCGGACAGGGGAAAGCAATCAGCCCCAGCATTTT.

The chain has TRBV7-9 and TRBJ2-1; 10 nucleotides align to TRBD2. The CDR3 loop spans 12 amino acids. The trim removed 11 bases at V and 9 bases at J, leaving 7 bases unmatched. Germline values: CDR1 SEHNR, CDR2 FQNEAQ (reference sequence). The CDR3 bases are TGTGCCGGACAGCGGGAGGGCTGTGAGCAGTTCTTC. It is translated as CAGQREGCEQFF.

The chain employs TRBV4-1 and TRBJ2-2, with TRBD2 matching 11 bases. V shed 2 bases and J 1 base; nucleotides not matched to a gene: 6. The CDR3 is made up of 18 amino acids. Germline V gene lookup returns CDR1 MGHRA and CDR2 YSYEKL. CDR3 region: CASSQLAGGLLNTGELFF. As DNA, the CDR3 is TGCGCCAGCAGCCAACTAGCGGGGGGACTACTGAACACCGGGGAGCTGTTTTTT.

This chain uses TRBV7-9 with TRBJ2-7, with 10 bases aligning to TRBD1. Germline assignment: CDR1 SEHNR and CDR2 FQNEAQ (reference sequence). CDR3 length: 17 residues. V was pared by 1 base and J by 2 bases, with 8 bases of the junction left unmatched. The CDR3 nucleotides read TGTGCCAGCAGCTTAGTAGTAGGAGGACAGGGGGCCTACGAGCAGTACTTC. It encodes CASSLVVGGQGAYEQYF.

The sample holds a few counts of this clone. A read error may produce the germline difference seen at one junction end. The chain links TRBV7-9 to TRBJ2-7; D uncertain. The CDR3 totals 11 residues. Looked up from germline, CDR1 is SEHNR and CDR2 is FQNEAQ (reference sequence). Here the CDR3 reads CASSSTYEQYF. The DNA of the CDR3 is TGTGCCAGCAGCTCGACATACGAACAGTACTTC.

The chain couples TRBV28 to TRBJ2-7; no clear D gene. CDR3 size: 13 residues. Germline V gene lookup returns CDR1 MDHEN and CDR2 SYDVKM. V was cut by 5 bases and J by 2 bases, with 10 bases left in between. For the CDR3, the DNA is TGTGCCAGCAGTCCCCCGGTTCCCTACGAGCAGTACTTC. It encodes CASSPPVPYEQYF.

The chain is built from TRBV6-5 and TRBJ2-7, with TRBD2 identical over 7 bases. Germline V gives CDR1 MNHEY, CDR2 SVGAGI. This CDR3 comprises 15 residues. Trimming removed 6 bases from V and 4 bases from J; junction bases left unmatched: 12. The CDR3 spells CASSHGGFWAYEQYF. CDR3 DNA sequence: TGTGCCAGCAGCCACGGGGGGTTTTGGGCGTACGAGCAGTACTTC.

This clone was found a few times. The chain recombines TRBV4-1 with TRBJ2-1; TRBD2 is a possible D gene (6 bases). This CDR3 contains 16 residues. The ends were cut back, 3 bases at V and 0 bases at J, with 12 bases in the middle. CDR1 and CDR2 from the germline V gene are MGHRA and YSYEKL. The CDR3 bases are TGCGCCAGCAGCCACGGGACTTTTAGCTCCTACAATGAGCAGTTCTTC. This codes for CASSHGTFSSYNEQFF.

V is TRBV5-3 and J is TRBJ2-5; 8 bases are shared with TRBD2. TRBV5-3 belongs to the ORF category, with a function that is uncertain. Trimming took 5 bases from V and 3 from J; bases not matched to a gene: 3. This CDR3 contains 13 residues. The CDR3 region has the DNA TGTGCCAGAAGTGAACTAGCGGAAGAGACCCAGTACTTC. Translating gives CARSELAEETQYF.

The genes are TRBV6-6 and TRBJ2-7, with 12 positions matching TRBD2. The V segment lost 2 bases and the J segment 5 bases; nucleotides outside the gene matches: 7. Germline CDR1 MNHNY, CDR2 SVGAGI (reference sequence). This CDR3 contains 16 residues. The CDR3 nucleotides read TGTGCCAGCAGTTACGGTTCGACTAGCGGGAGCAACGAGCAGTACTTC. Translation gives CASSYGSTSGSNEQYF.

As concerns this clone: One end of the junction is discordant with germline, which a read error may explain. V usage is TRBV7-9 and J usage is TRBJ1-1, with D possibly matching TRBD1 (5 bases). Germline CDR1 is SEHNR and CDR2 is FQNEAQ (reference sequence). The length of the CDR3 is 13 residues. The CDR3 spells CSSSIDSDTEAFF. The CDR3 bases are TGTTCCAGCAGCATAGACAGTGACACTGAAGCTTTCTTT.